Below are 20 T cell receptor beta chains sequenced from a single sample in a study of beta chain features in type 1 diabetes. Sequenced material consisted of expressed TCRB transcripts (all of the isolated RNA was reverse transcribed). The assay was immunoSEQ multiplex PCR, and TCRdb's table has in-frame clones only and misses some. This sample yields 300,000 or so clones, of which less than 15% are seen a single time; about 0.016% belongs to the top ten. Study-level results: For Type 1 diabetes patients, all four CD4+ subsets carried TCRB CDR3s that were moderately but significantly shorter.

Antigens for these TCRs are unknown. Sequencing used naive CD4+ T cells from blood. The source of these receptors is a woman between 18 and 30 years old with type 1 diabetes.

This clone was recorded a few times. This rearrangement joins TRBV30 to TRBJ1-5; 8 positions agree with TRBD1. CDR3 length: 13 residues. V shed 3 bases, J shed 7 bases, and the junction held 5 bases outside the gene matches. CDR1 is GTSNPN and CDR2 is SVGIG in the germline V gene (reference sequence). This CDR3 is CAWSSGGQQPQHF. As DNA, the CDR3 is TGTGCCTGGAGCTCAGGGGGCCAGCAGCCCCAGCATTTT. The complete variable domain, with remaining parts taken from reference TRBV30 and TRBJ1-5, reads SQTIHQWPATLVQPVGSPLSLECTVEGTSNPNLYWYRQAAGRGLQLLFYSVGIGQISSEVPQNLSASRPQDRQFILSSKKLLLSDSGFYLCAWSSGGQQPQHFGDGTRLSIL.

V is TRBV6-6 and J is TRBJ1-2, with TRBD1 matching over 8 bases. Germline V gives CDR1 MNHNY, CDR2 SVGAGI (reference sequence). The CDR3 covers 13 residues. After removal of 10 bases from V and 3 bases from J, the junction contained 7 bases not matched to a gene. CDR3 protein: CANGQGRDYGYTF. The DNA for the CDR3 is TGTGCCAACGGACAGGGCCGGGACTATGGCTACACCTTC.

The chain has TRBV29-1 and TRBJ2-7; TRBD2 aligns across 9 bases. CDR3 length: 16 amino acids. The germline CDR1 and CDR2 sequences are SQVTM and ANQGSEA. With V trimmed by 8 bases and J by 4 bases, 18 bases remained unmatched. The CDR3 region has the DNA TGCAGCAACTATCCGTACTGGGGACTAGCCAAGTACGAGCAGTACGTC. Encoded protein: CSNYPYWGLAKYEQYV.

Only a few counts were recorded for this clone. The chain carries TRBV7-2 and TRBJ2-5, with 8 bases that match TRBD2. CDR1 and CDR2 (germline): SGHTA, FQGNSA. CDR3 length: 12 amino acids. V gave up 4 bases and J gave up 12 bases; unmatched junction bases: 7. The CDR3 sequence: CASSSNGLAKYF. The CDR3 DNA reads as TGTGCCAGCAGCTCAAACGGACTAGCAAAGTACTTC.

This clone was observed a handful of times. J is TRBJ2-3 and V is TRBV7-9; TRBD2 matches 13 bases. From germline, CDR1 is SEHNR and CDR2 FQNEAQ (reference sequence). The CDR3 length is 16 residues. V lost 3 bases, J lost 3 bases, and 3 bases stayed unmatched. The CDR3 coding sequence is TGTGCCAGCAGCTTTGGACTAGCGGGAGTTACAGATACGCAGTATTTT. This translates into CASSFGLAGVTDTQYF. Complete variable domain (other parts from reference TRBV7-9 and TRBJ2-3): DTGVSQNPRHKITKRGQNVTFRCDPISEHNRLYWYRQTLGQGPEFLTYFQNEAQLEKSRLLSDRFSAERPKGSFSTLEIQRTEQGDSAMYLCASSFGLAGVTDTQYFGPGTRLTVL.

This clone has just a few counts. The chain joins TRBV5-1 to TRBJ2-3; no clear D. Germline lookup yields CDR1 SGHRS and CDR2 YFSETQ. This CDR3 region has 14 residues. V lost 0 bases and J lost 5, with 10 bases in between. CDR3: CASSLAPGGDTQYF. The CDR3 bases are TGCGCCAGCAGCTTGGCCCCCGGCGGAGATACGCAGTATTTT.

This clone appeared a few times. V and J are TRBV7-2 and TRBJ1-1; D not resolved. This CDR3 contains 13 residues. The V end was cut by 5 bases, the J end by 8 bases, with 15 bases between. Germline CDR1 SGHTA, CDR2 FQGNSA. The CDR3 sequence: CASSVQIALEAFF. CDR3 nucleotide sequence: TGTGCCAGCAGCGTACAGATTGCGCTCGAAGCTTTCTTT.

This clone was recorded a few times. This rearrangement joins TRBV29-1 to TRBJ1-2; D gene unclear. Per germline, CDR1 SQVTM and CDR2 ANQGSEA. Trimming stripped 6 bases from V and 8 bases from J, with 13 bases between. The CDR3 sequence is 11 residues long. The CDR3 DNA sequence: TGCAGCGTGGGAGGGTTGTGGGGCTACACCTTC. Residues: CSVGGLWGYTF.

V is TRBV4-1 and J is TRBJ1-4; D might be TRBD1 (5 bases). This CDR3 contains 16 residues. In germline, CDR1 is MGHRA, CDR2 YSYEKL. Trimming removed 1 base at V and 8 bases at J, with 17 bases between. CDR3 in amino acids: CASSQGYTQGYEKLFF. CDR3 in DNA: TGCGCCAGCAGCCAAGGCTACACTCAGGGCTACGAAAAACTGTTTTTT.

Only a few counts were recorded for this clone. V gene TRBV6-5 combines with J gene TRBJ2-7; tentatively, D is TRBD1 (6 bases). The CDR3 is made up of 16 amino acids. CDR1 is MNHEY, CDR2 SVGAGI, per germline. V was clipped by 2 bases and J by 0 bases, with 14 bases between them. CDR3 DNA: TGTGCCAGCAGTTACACCCCGGACAGCCTCTCCTACGAGCAGTACTTC. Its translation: CASSYTPDSLSYEQYF.

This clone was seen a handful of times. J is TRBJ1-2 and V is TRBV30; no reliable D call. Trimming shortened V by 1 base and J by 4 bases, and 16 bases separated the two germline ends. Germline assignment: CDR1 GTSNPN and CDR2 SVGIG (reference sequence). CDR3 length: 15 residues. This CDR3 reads CAWSESASVGYGYTF. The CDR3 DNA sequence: TGTGCCTGGAGTGAATCCGCTAGCGTAGGCTATGGCTACACCTTC.

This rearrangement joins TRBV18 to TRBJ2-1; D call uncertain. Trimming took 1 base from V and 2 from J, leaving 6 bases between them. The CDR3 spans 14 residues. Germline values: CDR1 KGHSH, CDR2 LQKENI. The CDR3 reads CASSPQGAYNEQFF. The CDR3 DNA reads TGTGCCAGCTCACCACAAGGAGCCTACAATGAGCAGTTCTTC. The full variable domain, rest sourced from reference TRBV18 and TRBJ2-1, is NAGVMQNPRHLVRRRGQEARLRCSPMKGHSHVYWYRQLPEEGLKFMVYLQKENIIDESGMPKERFSAEFPKEGPSILRIQQVVRGDSAAYFCASSPQGAYNEQFFGPGTRLTVL.

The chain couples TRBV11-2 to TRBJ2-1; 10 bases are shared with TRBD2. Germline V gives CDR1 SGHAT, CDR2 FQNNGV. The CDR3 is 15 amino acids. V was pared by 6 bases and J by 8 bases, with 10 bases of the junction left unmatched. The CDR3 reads CASSPKREGFYEQFF. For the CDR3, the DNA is TGTGCCAGCAGTCCAAAGCGGGAGGGTTTTTATGAGCAGTTCTTC.

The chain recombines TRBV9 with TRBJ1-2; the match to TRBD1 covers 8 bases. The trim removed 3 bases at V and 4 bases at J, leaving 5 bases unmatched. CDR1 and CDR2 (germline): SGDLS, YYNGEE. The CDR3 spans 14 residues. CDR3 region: CASSGGDRPYGYTF. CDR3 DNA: TGTGCCAGCAGCGGGGGGGACAGGCCCTATGGCTACACCTTC.

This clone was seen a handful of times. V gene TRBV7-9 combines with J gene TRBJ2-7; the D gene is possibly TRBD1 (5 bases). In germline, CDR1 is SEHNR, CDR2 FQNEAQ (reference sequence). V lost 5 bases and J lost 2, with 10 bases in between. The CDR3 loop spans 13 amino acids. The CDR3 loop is CASSPQGTYEQYV. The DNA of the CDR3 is TGTGCCAGCAGCCCCCAGGGTACCTACGAGCAGTACGTC.

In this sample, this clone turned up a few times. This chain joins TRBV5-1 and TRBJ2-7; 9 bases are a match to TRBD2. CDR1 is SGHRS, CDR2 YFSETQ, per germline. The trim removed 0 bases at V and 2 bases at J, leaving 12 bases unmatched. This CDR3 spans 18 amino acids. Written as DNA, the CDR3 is TGCGCCAGCAGCTTGGGGGGACTAGCCGGACTCAACGCCTACGAGCAGTACTTC. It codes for CASSLGGLAGLNAYEQYF.

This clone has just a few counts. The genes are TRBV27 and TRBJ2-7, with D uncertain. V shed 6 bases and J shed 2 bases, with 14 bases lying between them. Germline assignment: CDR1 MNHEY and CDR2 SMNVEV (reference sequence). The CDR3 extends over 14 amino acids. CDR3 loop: CASREWVMAYEQYF. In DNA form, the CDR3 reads TGTGCCAGCAGGGAGTGGGTAATGGCCTACGAGCAGTACTTC.

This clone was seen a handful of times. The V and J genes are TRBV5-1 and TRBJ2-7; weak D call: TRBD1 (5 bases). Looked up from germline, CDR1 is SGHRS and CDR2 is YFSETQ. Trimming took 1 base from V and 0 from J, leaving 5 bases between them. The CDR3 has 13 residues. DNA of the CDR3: TGCGCCAGCAGCTTGACAGGCTCCTACGAGCAGTACTTC. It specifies CASSLTGSYEQYF.

CDR3 coding DNA: TGTGCCAGCAGCTTAGGACCGACTAATGAGCAGTTCTTC. Its translation is CASSLGPTNEQFF. The V gene is TRBV7-2, the J gene TRBJ2-1; D is ambiguous. The V gene lost 1 base and the J gene lost 7 bases, with 8 bases spanning the gap. Germline values: CDR1 SGHTA, CDR2 FQGNSA. The CDR3 is made up of 13 amino acids.

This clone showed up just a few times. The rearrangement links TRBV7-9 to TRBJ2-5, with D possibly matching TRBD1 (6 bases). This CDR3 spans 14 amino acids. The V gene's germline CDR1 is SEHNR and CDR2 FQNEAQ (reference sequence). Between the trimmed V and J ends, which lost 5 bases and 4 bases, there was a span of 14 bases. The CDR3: CASSQGQVRETQYF. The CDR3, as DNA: TGTGCCAGCAGCCAGGGACAAGTGCGAGAGACCCAGTACTTC.